This is a list of T cell receptor beta chains from one sample in a study of blood T cell repertoires in COVID-19. Clones were read by immunoSEQ multiplex PCR, and TCRdb kept only the in-frame ones, dropping some. The sample shows about 670,000 clones, 85% to 90% of them seen only once. The sample was peripheral blood. Source of these receptors: a woman between 18 and 30 years old with acute or convalescent COVID-19. Both conserved end residues are part of each CDR3. Each record gives: V gene, D gene, clone size, J gene, CDR3 protein, CDR3 DNA. The D gene is left open where the match is weak. Clone size appears in some rows only: once, few, many, or a class for an expanded clone.

v_call: TRBV19
d_call: TRBD2
clone_size: -
j_call: TRBJ2-1
cdr3_aa: CASRPSGGLGSYNEQFF
cdr3_nt: TGTGCCAGTAGGCCTAGCGGGGGGTTGGGTTCCTACAATGAGCAGTTCTTC

v_call: TRBV6-5
d_call: TRBD1
clone_size: -
j_call: TRBJ1-2
cdr3_aa: CASTRDRNYGYTF
cdr3_nt: TGTGCCAGCACCAGGGACAGAAACTATGGCTACACCTTC

v_call: TRBV19
d_call: TRBD1
clone_size: -
j_call: TRBJ1-1
cdr3_aa: CASSNRGGRFTEAFF
cdr3_nt: TGTGCCAGTAGTAACAGGGGTGGAAGATTCACTGAAGCTTTCTTT

v_call: TRBV14
d_call: -
clone_size: once
j_call: TRBJ2-3
cdr3_aa: CASSPRSSDTQYF
cdr3_nt: TGTGCCAGCAGTCCAAGAAGCTCAGATACGCAGTATTTT

v_call: TRBV4-1
d_call: -
clone_size: -
j_call: TRBJ1-1
cdr3_aa: CASSQVTLERTEAFF
cdr3_nt: TGCGCCAGCAGCCAAGTGACTCTGGAACGGACTGAAGCTTTCTTT

v_call: TRBV2
d_call: TRBD1
clone_size: -
j_call: TRBJ1-2
cdr3_aa: CARDRDNNYGYTF
cdr3_nt: TGTGCCAGGGACAGGGACAATAACTATGGCTACACCTTC

v_call: TRBV6-1
d_call: -
clone_size: -
j_call: TRBJ1-1
cdr3_aa: CASSEGPSEAFF
cdr3_nt: TGTGCCAGCAGTGAAGGGCCAAGTGAAGCTTTCTTT

v_call: TRBV27
d_call: TRBD1
clone_size: -
j_call: TRBJ1-1
cdr3_aa: CASSLSYRDRAGGSKSDTEAFF
cdr3_nt: TGTGCCAGCAGTTTATCCTATCGGGACAGGGCTGGGGGAAGCAAATCGGACACTGAAGCTTTCTTT

v_call: TRBV11-2
d_call: TRBD1
clone_size: -
j_call: TRBJ1-2
cdr3_aa: CASSLGTGYAVNYGYTF
cdr3_nt: TGTGCCAGCAGCTTGGGGACAGGGTATGCCGTAAACTATGGCTACACCTTC

v_call: TRBV11-2
d_call: -
clone_size: -
j_call: TRBJ1-1
cdr3_aa: CASTNPTGPQIGSRTEAFF
cdr3_nt: TGTGCCAGCACCAACCCAACTGGCCCTCAAATCGGGTCTCGCACTGAAGCTTTCTTT

v_call: TRBV29-1
d_call: -
clone_size: -
j_call: TRBJ1-2
cdr3_aa: CSVASPVGYTF
cdr3_nt: TGCAGCGTTGCGAGTCCCGTTGGCTACACCTTC

v_call: TRBV25-1
d_call: TRBD1
clone_size: -
j_call: TRBJ1-2
cdr3_aa: CASSEPGQGFRGYTF
cdr3_nt: TGTGCCAGCAGTGAACCGGGACAGGGCTTTCGTGGCTACACCTTC

v_call: TRBV7-3
d_call: -
clone_size: -
j_call: TRBJ2-7
cdr3_aa: CASNLGYGDMDEQYF
cdr3_nt: TGTGCCAGCAACTTAGGATACGGGGATATGGACGAGCAGTACTTC

v_call: TRBV19
d_call: -
clone_size: -
j_call: TRBJ1-2
cdr3_aa: CASSIGARYTF
cdr3_nt: TGTGCCAGTAGTATAGGCGCCCGCTACACCTTC

v_call: TRBV7-2
d_call: TRBD1
clone_size: once
j_call: TRBJ1-3
cdr3_aa: CASSLTGEVGNTIYF
cdr3_nt: TGTGCCAGCAGCCTAACAGGGGAGGTTGGAAACACCATATATTTT

v_call: TRBV18
d_call: TRBD1
clone_size: -
j_call: TRBJ2-6
cdr3_aa: CASSPGTGATNVLTF
cdr3_nt: TGTGCCAGCTCGCCCGGGACAGGGGCGACCAACGTCCTGACTTTC

v_call: TRBV6-5
d_call: TRBD1
clone_size: -
j_call: TRBJ2-1
cdr3_aa: CASRTLTGGPSLQFF
cdr3_nt: TGTGCCAGCAGGACATTGACAGGGGGCCCTAGCTTGCAGTTCTTC

v_call: TRBV5-1
d_call: -
clone_size: -
j_call: TRBJ1-5
cdr3_aa: CASSLGGQGNQPQHF
cdr3_nt: TGCGCCAGCAGCTTGGGGGGGCAGGGAAATCAGCCCCAGCATTTT

v_call: TRBV7-9
d_call: -
clone_size: -
j_call: TRBJ1-1
cdr3_aa: CASSYDIQGLVAFF
cdr3_nt: TGTGCCAGCAGCTACGACATACAGGGCTTGGTGGCTTTCTTT

v_call: TRBV7-2
d_call: -
clone_size: -
j_call: TRBJ1-2
cdr3_aa: CASTLLGTANYGYTF
cdr3_nt: TGTGCCAGCACACTCCTGGGCACGGCTAACTATGGCTACACCTTC

v_call: TRBV28
d_call: -
clone_size: -
j_call: TRBJ1-5
cdr3_aa: CASSSAIAQHF
cdr3_nt: TGTGCCAGCAGTTCCGCCATAGCCCAGCATTTT

v_call: TRBV6-4
d_call: -
clone_size: -
j_call: TRBJ1-5
cdr3_aa: CASGLNSQPQHF
cdr3_nt: TGTGCCAGCGGATTAAACAGTCAGCCCCAGCATTTT

v_call: TRBV27
d_call: TRBD1
clone_size: -
j_call: TRBJ1-4
cdr3_aa: CASSLYRGPEFNEKLFF
cdr3_nt: TGTGCCAGCAGTTTATATAGGGGGCCAGAATTTAATGAAAAACTGTTTTTT

v_call: TRBV11-2
d_call: -
clone_size: once
j_call: TRBJ2-7
cdr3_aa: CASSLARLYEQYF
cdr3_nt: TGTGCCAGCAGCTTAGCCAGACTCTACGAGCAGTACTTC

v_call: TRBV7-6
d_call: TRBD2
clone_size: once
j_call: TRBJ2-1
cdr3_aa: CASSLTGTSGYNEQFF
cdr3_nt: TGTGCCAGCAGCTTAACCGGGACTAGCGGGTACAATGAGCAGTTCTTC

v_call: TRBV6-2/TRBV6-3
d_call: TRBD1
clone_size: -
j_call: TRBJ1-1
cdr3_aa: CASNPTGTMNTEAFF
cdr3_nt: TGTGCCAGCAACCCGACAGGGACCATGAACACTGAAGCTTTCTTT

v_call: TRBV3-1/TRBV3-2
d_call: -
clone_size: once
j_call: TRBJ2-1
cdr3_aa: CASSQDGTNNEQFF
cdr3_nt: TGTGCCAGCAGCCAAGATGGGACAAACAATGAGCAGTTCTTC

v_call: TRBV30
d_call: TRBD1
clone_size: -
j_call: TRBJ1-3
cdr3_aa: CASWDRDSGNTIYF
cdr3_nt: TGTGCCTCTTGGGACAGGGACTCTGGAAACACCATATATTTT

v_call: TRBV3-1/TRBV3-2
d_call: TRBD1
clone_size: -
j_call: TRBJ2-5
cdr3_aa: CASSQDRSRDYF
cdr3_nt: TGTGCCAGCAGCCAGGACAGGTCAAGAGACTACTTC

v_call: TRBV12-5
d_call: TRBD1
clone_size: -
j_call: TRBJ1-1
cdr3_aa: CASGEPGQRNTEAFF
cdr3_nt: TGTGCTAGTGGAGAACCGGGACAGAGGAACACTGAAGCTTTCTTT

v_call: TRBV10-1
d_call: -
clone_size: -
j_call: TRBJ1-5
cdr3_aa: CASSESHNQPQHF
cdr3_nt: TGCGCCAGCAGTGAGTCCCATAATCAGCCCCAGCATTTT

v_call: TRBV5-6
d_call: TRBD1
clone_size: -
j_call: TRBJ1-1
cdr3_aa: CASRNRGAGMYPEAFF
cdr3_nt: TGTGCCAGCAGGAACAGGGGCGCGGGTATGTACCCTGAAGCTTTCTTT

v_call: TRBV28
d_call: -
clone_size: -
j_call: TRBJ1-3
cdr3_aa: CASTRGSAGNTIYF
cdr3_nt: TGTGCCAGCACCAGGGGTTCCGCTGGAAACACCATATATTTT

v_call: TRBV20-1
d_call: -
clone_size: few
j_call: TRBJ1-1
cdr3_aa: CSASVAGRAFF
cdr3_nt: TGCAGTGCTAGTGTCGCGGGACGCGCTTTCTTT

v_call: TRBV11-2
d_call: TRBD1
clone_size: -
j_call: TRBJ2-6
cdr3_aa: CASRNTKGGVTGANVLTF
cdr3_nt: TGTGCCAGCCGAAACACGAAAGGGGGCGTCACTGGGGCCAACGTCCTGACTTTC

v_call: TRBV6-2/TRBV6-3
d_call: -
clone_size: -
j_call: TRBJ2-7
cdr3_aa: CASSYRGSGSYEQYF
cdr3_nt: TGTGCCAGCAGTTACCGGGGTTCCGGCTCCTACGAGCAGTACTTC

v_call: TRBV6-2/TRBV6-3
d_call: -
clone_size: -
j_call: TRBJ2-1
cdr3_aa: CASSYEETNEQFF
cdr3_nt: TGTGCCAGCAGTTACGAGGAAACCAATGAGCAGTTCTTC

v_call: TRBV6-6
d_call: -
clone_size: -
j_call: TRBJ1-1
cdr3_aa: CASRGTLSTVNTEAFF
cdr3_nt: TGTGCCAGCCGCGGAACCTTATCGACAGTGAACACTGAAGCTTTCTTT

v_call: TRBV6-2/TRBV6-3
d_call: -
clone_size: once
j_call: TRBJ2-3
cdr3_aa: CASSNTQDTQYF
cdr3_nt: TGTGCCAGCAGTAATACCCAGGATACGCAGTATTTT

v_call: TRBV7-9
d_call: -
clone_size: -
j_call: TRBJ2-1
cdr3_aa: CASSLARTSLMDEQFF
cdr3_nt: TGTGCCAGCAGCTTAGCGCGAACTAGTCTGATGGATGAGCAGTTCTTC

v_call: TRBV5-5
d_call: TRBD1
clone_size: -
j_call: TRBJ2-1
cdr3_aa: CASSLGPGGNEQFF
cdr3_nt: TGTGCCAGCAGCTTGGGGCCAGGGGGCAATGAGCAGTTCTTC

v_call: TRBV18
d_call: TRBD2
clone_size: -
j_call: TRBJ2-2
cdr3_aa: CASTGGAGANTGELFF
cdr3_nt: TGTGCCAGCACGGGAGGAGCGGGGGCGAACACCGGGGAGCTGTTTTTT

v_call: TRBV7-7
d_call: TRBD1
clone_size: -
j_call: TRBJ1-1
cdr3_aa: CASSRDRNTEAFF
cdr3_nt: TGTGCCAGCAGCCGGGACAGGAACACTGAAGCTTTCTTT

v_call: TRBV15
d_call: -
clone_size: -
j_call: TRBJ2-3
cdr3_aa: CATSGSGTDTQYF
cdr3_nt: TGTGCCACCAGCGGCTCAGGGACAGATACGCAGTATTTT

v_call: TRBV6-2/TRBV6-3
d_call: TRBD2
clone_size: -
j_call: TRBJ2-3
cdr3_aa: CASSYSTSPTDTQYF
cdr3_nt: TGTGCCAGCAGTTACTCGACTAGCCCCACAGATACGCAGTATTTT

v_call: TRBV13
d_call: TRBD1
clone_size: -
j_call: TRBJ1-5
cdr3_aa: CASSLGTGGSNQPQHF
cdr3_nt: TGTGCCAGCAGCTTGGGGACAGGTGGAAGCAATCAGCCCCAGCATTTT

v_call: TRBV6-5
d_call: -
clone_size: -
j_call: TRBJ2-3
cdr3_aa: CASSLQKMNTDTQYF
cdr3_nt: TGTGCCAGCAGTTTACAGAAGATGAACACAGATACGCAGTATTTT

v_call: TRBV19
d_call: -
clone_size: -
j_call: TRBJ1-2
cdr3_aa: CASSPGGAPGGYTF
cdr3_nt: TGTGCCAGTAGCCCGGGGGGGGCGCCCGGGGGCTACACCTTC

v_call: TRBV11-3
d_call: -
clone_size: -
j_call: TRBJ2-1
cdr3_aa: CASSLGQTYNEQFF
cdr3_nt: TGTGCCAGCAGCTTGGGGCAGACCTACAATGAGCAGTTCTTC

v_call: TRBV19
d_call: -
clone_size: -
j_call: TRBJ1-1
cdr3_aa: CASSPKGMNTEAFF
cdr3_nt: TGTGCCAGTAGTCCAAAGGGGATGAACACTGAAGCTTTCTTT